This T cell receptor beta chain was observed in a study of T cell responses to AZD1222 COVID-19 vaccine. Looking at the study overall: Combined were second doses at about 4 or about 12 weeks.

Findings and caveats of the study: Most donors were white British, females outnumbered males, and clonal diversity was possibly underestimated. Without day 14 samples, only post-peak T cell repertoires were studied.

The protocol was immunoSEQ multiplex PCR, while the TCRdb copy is restricted to in-frame clones and leaves out a portion. In the table there are around 88,000 clones, roughly nine tenths of which are singletons. The germline gives CDR1 MDHEN, CDR2 SYDVKM. The V and J ends lost 8 bases and 0 bases respectively, with 14 bases between them. CDR3 length: 15 residues. This clone appeared a few times. Its antigen is not identified. V gene TRBV28 combines with J gene TRBJ1-3; D possibly corresponds to TRBD1 (5 bases). The sequenced sample was peripheral blood, obtained on day 0 of AZD1222 vaccination. This TCR derives from an adult in good health. The CDR3 DNA follows: TGTGCCAGCCTCGCCCCGGACAACTCTGGAAACACCATATATTTT. Amino acids: CASLAPDNSGNTIYF.